The 30 T cell receptor beta chains reported below all come from one sample, sequenced in a study of OX40 agonist ivuxolimab in advanced cancers. Repertoires were generated with immunoSEQ multiplex PCR, while TCRdb's copy carries only in-frame clones and drops some. The sample includes 70,000 or so clones, 85% to 90% of them seen just once. The specimen comprised CD4+ or CD8+ T cells sorted from blood, sampled in a trial of the OX40 agonist ivuxolimab. Receptor source: an adult with an advanced solid tumor such as melanoma, head and neck, liver or kidney cancer.

The chain combines TRBV10-1 with TRBJ2-1, with 10 positions matching TRBD2. The CDR3 is made up of 15 amino acids. V trimming: 4 bases; J trimming: 9 bases; junction bases outside the gene matches: 9. The germline gives CDR1 WNHNN, CDR2 SYGVQD (reference sequence). The CDR3 is CASSGGLAEGGEQFF. The CDR3 DNA is TGCGCCAGCAGTGGAGGACTAGCGGAGGGGGGTGAGCAGTTCTTC.

V and J are TRBV15 and TRBJ1-2; tentatively, D is TRBD1 (5 bases). V was cut by 4 bases and J by 8 bases, with 14 bases left in between. CDR1 LNHNV and CDR2 YYDKDF come from the germline V gene (reference sequence). The CDR3 sequence is 13 residues long. CDR3 protein: CATSTGEGGGYTF. The CDR3 DNA reads as TGTGCCACCAGCACGGGGGAGGGTGGGGGCTACACCTTC.

The chain uses TRBV2 and TRBJ2-5, with 8 bases fitting TRBD1. Germline CDR1 is SNHLY and CDR2 is FYNNEI. The CDR3 runs to 13 residues. V trimming: 6 bases; J trimming: 7 bases; junction bases outside the gene matches: 7. The CDR3 nucleotides are TGTGCCAGCAGCCCGGGACAGGAAAGGACCCAGTACTTC. It codes for CASSPGQERTQYF.

DNA for the CDR3: TGTGCCAGTAGTATTCGGGGGCAGGGAACAGCTTTCTTT. Protein product: CASSIRGQGTAFF. The V call is TRBV19, the J call TRBJ1-1, with a possible D match to TRBD1 (6 bases). The V end lost 3 bases, the J end lost 10 bases, and 15 bases lay between the germline ends. The length of the CDR3 is 13 residues. Germline lookup yields CDR1 LNHDA and CDR2 SQIVND (reference sequence). Based on the CDR3 plus reference TRBV19 and TRBJ1-1, the full variable domain is DGGITQSPKYLFRKEGQNVTLSCEQNLNHDAMYWYRQDPGQGLRLIYYSQIVNDFQKGDIAEGYSVSREKKESFPLTVTSAQKNPTAFYLCASSIRGQGTAFFGQGTRLTVV.

The genes are TRBV7-2 and TRBJ2-1; D gene unclear. The CDR3 covers 12 residues. Germline CDR1 is SGHTA and CDR2 is FQGNSA. Deletions cut 1 base from V and 8 bases from J, with 6 bases between. In DNA form, the CDR3 reads TGTGCCAGCAGCTTAGATTTCGATGAGCAGTTCTTC. As protein: CASSLDFDEQFF.

This clone came up once. The CDR3 nucleotides are TGTGCCAGCAGCGTAACAGCGGGAGTACCGGACACCGGGGAGCTGTTTTTT. Amino acid sequence: CASSVTAGVPDTGELFF. The V call is TRBV9, the J call TRBJ2-2; the match to TRBD2 covers 8 bases. This CDR3 is built from 17 residues. J lost 3 bases, V lost 1 base, and 8 bases had no gene match. The germline gives CDR1 SGDLS, CDR2 YYNGEE.

The V call is TRBV7-3, the J call TRBJ2-3; D call uncertain. The germline CDR1 and CDR2 sequences are SGHTA and FQGTGA. V was cut by 1 base and J by 5 bases, with 7 bases left in between. This CDR3 has 13 amino acids. CDR3 sequence (DNA): TGTGCCAGCAGCTTAAGGCCCGAAGATACGCAGTATTTT. It yields the protein CASSLRPEDTQYF.

The chain recombines TRBV11-3 with TRBJ2-1; no clear D gene. The CDR3 length is 18 residues. Trimming shortened V by 6 bases and J by 5 bases, and 26 bases separated the two germline ends. Looked up from germline, CDR1 is SGHNT and CDR2 is YENEEA. The chain's CDR3 is CASSFSPDFAPTHNEQFF. The DNA for the CDR3 is TGTGCCAGCAGTTTTTCCCCCGACTTCGCTCCTACCCACAATGAGCAGTTCTTC. Variable domain in full (rest from reference TRBV11-3 and TRBJ2-1): EAGVVQSPRYKIIEKKQPVAFWCNPISGHNTLYWYLQNLGQGPELLIRYENEEAVDDSQLPKDRFSAERLKGVDSTLKIQPAELGDSAVYLCASSFSPDFAPTHNEQFFGPGTRLTVL.

The CDR3 DNA follows: TGTGCCAGCAGACCACAGGGGGCGCTTGAGACCCAGTACTTC. Residues: CASRPQGALETQYF. The chain employs TRBV6-1 and TRBJ2-5; 9 bases are a match to TRBD1. The CDR3 spans 14 residues. The ends lost 6 bases at V and 5 bases at J; junction bases unmatched: 7. CDR1 and CDR2 from the germline V gene are MNHNS and SASEGT.

V gene TRBV10-1 combines with J gene TRBJ2-1; D not certain. The CDR3 covers 14 residues. Trimming removed 4 bases from V and 6 bases from J, with 13 bases in between. The germline V gene has CDR1 WNHNN and CDR2 SYGVQD (reference sequence). The CDR3 DNA follows: TGCGCCAGCAGTGTTGATCCATCGCGCAATGAGCAGTTCTTC. It codes for CASSVDPSRNEQFF.

The chain links TRBV4-2 to TRBJ2-7; 12 nucleotides line up with TRBD2. The CDR3 consists of 18 residues. The V and J ends lost 1 base and 5 bases, in that order; junction bases with no gene match: 12. Germline V gene sequence: CDR1 LGHNA, CDR2 YNFKEQ. The DNA of the CDR3 is TGTGCCAGCAGCCAAGTGGGGACTAGCGGGCCCCAAGGCCACGAGCAGTACTTC. Translation: CASSQVGTSGPQGHEQYF.

This clone was recorded a few times. The chain links TRBV28 to TRBJ1-5; D unresolved. Trimming cost V 4 bases and J 8 bases, with 3 bases left between them. CDR1 MDHEN and CDR2 SYDVKM come from the germline V gene. The CDR3 runs to 10 residues. The CDR3 DNA reads TGTGCCAGCAGTTGGAAGCCCCAGCATTTT. As protein: CASSWKPQHF.

The chain uses TRBV5-1 and TRBJ2-5; TRBD1 might be the D (5 bases). Germline V gene data show CDR1 as SGHRS and CDR2 as YFSETQ. The CDR3 has 14 residues. Trimming stripped 0 bases from V and 6 bases from J, with 12 bases between. Here the CDR3 DNA reads TGCGCCAGCAGCTTGGTAGGGGCTCTGCAGACCCAGTACTTC. Its protein product is CASSLVGALQTQYF.

The chain has TRBV6-1 and TRBJ2-7; the match to TRBD1 covers 8 bases. J lost 1 base, V lost 8 bases, and 4 bases had no gene match. The CDR3 runs to 13 residues. Germline lookup yields CDR1 MNHNS and CDR2 SASEGT. The CDR3 DNA reads TGTGCCAGCCAGGGGGCCACATCCTACGAGCAGTACTTC. Protein product: CASQGATSYEQYF.

This chain joins TRBV9 and TRBJ2-3, with 7 bases fitting TRBD2. Germline trimming cut 3 bases from V and 4 bases from J; bases unmatched to any gene: 20. Germline CDR1 is SGDLS and CDR2 is YYNGEE. This CDR3 region has 19 residues. Written as DNA, the CDR3 is TGTGCCAGCAGCGCGGGTCAAGGACGAACGGGAGGCCCCGCAGATACGCAGTATTTT. This translates into CASSAGQGRTGGPADTQYF.

For the CDR3, the DNA is TGCGCCAGCAGCTACAGTTCCACCAATGAAAAACTGTTTTTT. This encodes CASSYSSTNEKLFF. This sequence joins TRBV5-1 and TRBJ1-4; D ambiguous. The CDR3 sequence is 14 residues long. Trimming took 3 bases from V and 5 from J, leaving 11 bases between them. The germline gives CDR1 SGHRS, CDR2 YFSETQ.

V and J are TRBV28 and TRBJ2-2, with 11 bases matching TRBD2. This CDR3 spans 14 amino acids. V trimming: 6 bases; J trimming: 7 bases; junction bases outside the gene matches: 4. The germline V gene has CDR1 MDHEN and CDR2 SYDVKM. The CDR3 protein is CASRFSGRVGELFF. CDR3 DNA sequence: TGTGCCAGCAGATTTAGCGGGAGGGTCGGGGAGCTGTTTTTT. The complete variable domain, with remaining parts taken from reference TRBV28 and TRBJ2-2, reads DVKVTQSSRYLVKRTGEKVFLECVQDMDHENMFWYRQDPGLGLRLIYFSYDVKMKEKGDIPEGYSVSREKKERFSLILESASTNQTSMYLCASRFSGRVGELFFGEGSRLTVL.

This clone was seen once. The rearrangement joins TRBV19 to TRBJ2-5; no clear D. CDR1 is LNHDA, CDR2 SQIVND, per germline (reference sequence). Trimming removed 3 bases at V and 2 bases at J, with 10 bases between. The CDR3 has 14 residues. CDR3 in amino acids: CASSMMAAQETQYF. The CDR3, as DNA: TGTGCCAGTAGTATGATGGCGGCACAAGAGACCCAGTACTTC.

V usage is TRBV2 and J usage is TRBJ2-5; 9 nucleotides agree with TRBD1. The germline V gene encodes CDR1 SNHLY and CDR2 FYNNEI. The CDR3 extends over 15 amino acids. Trimming cost V 4 bases and J 7 bases; bases outside gene matches: 10. This CDR3 is CASSATGGLRGTQYF. The CDR3 DNA reads TGTGCCAGCAGTGCTACAGGGGGCCTTCGGGGGACCCAGTACTTC.

The chain couples TRBV19 to TRBJ2-7; 8 nucleotides line up with TRBD1. Looked up from germline, CDR1 is LNHDA and CDR2 is SQIVND (reference sequence). The CDR3 runs to 14 residues. V gave up 7 bases and J gave up 4 bases; unmatched junction bases: 9. This chain's CDR3 is CASTVTGDLYEQYF. In DNA form, the CDR3 reads TGTGCCAGTACCGTGACAGGGGACTTATACGAGCAGTACTTC.

The chain couples TRBV9 to TRBJ2-1; D remains ambiguous. V was shortened by 1 base and J by 10 bases, with 6 bases between the two germline ends. The length of the CDR3 is 11 residues. From germline, CDR1 is SGDLS and CDR2 YYNGEE. In DNA form, the CDR3 reads TGTGCCAGCAGCGTAAACCGGGAGCAGTTCTTC. Protein product: CASSVNREQFF.

The chain has TRBV5-1 and TRBJ2-5; TRBD2 agrees at 7 bases. CDR1 and CDR2 from the germline V gene are SGHRS and YFSETQ. V was pared by 2 bases and J by 2 bases, with 9 bases of the junction left unmatched. The CDR3 is 16 amino acids. The DNA for the CDR3 is TGCGCCAGCAGCTTATTAGCGGGCGGGGATCAAGAGACCCAGTACTTC. This encodes CASSLLAGGDQETQYF.

This sequence joins TRBV5-8 and TRBJ2-7; TRBD1 matches 7 bases. Per germline, CDR1 SGHTS and CDR2 YDEGEE. This CDR3 comprises 13 residues. J gave up 8 bases and V 2 bases, and 7 bases lay outside the gene matches. CDR3 coding DNA: TGTGCCAGCAGCTTCGGGACAGTTTTCCAGCAGTACTTC. Translation gives CASSFGTVFQQYF.

V and J are TRBV11-2 and TRBJ2-1; D could derive from TRBD1 or TRBD2 (6 bases each). The germline CDR1 and CDR2 sequences are SGHAT and FQNNGV. CDR3 length: 19 amino acids. V was shortened by 3 bases and J by 7 bases, with 28 bases between the two germline ends. The CDR3 nucleotides read TGTGCCAGCAGCTTCCCGGGGGCGGGAACTTTTATGCGGGCGAATGAGCAGTTCTTC. Translation gives CASSFPGAGTFMRANEQFF.

The chain couples TRBV6-5 to TRBJ1-1; tentative D call: TRBD1 (5 bases). This CDR3 spans 14 amino acids. Between the trimmed V and J ends, which lost 8 bases and 5 bases, there was a span of 18 bases. Germline CDR1 reads MNHEY; CDR2 reads SVGAGI. The CDR3 here is CASLLNRGKTEAFF. Here the CDR3 DNA reads TGTGCCAGCCTTCTAAACCGGGGGAAAACTGAAGCTTTCTTT.

This chain uses TRBV10-3 with TRBJ2-1; TRBD2 is a possible D gene (6 bases). CDR1 ENHRY and CDR2 SYGVKD come from the germline V gene. The V and J ends lost 2 bases and 7 bases respectively, with 21 bases between them. This CDR3 has 17 residues. The CDR3 here is CAISELLGGRFPNEQFF. The CDR3, as DNA: TGTGCCATCAGTGAGCTCCTGGGGGGACGGTTCCCAAATGAGCAGTTCTTC.

This clone has a handful of counts. The gene calls are TRBV7-6 and TRBJ2-1; perhaps TRBD2 as D (5 bases). Germline V lookup: CDR1 SGHVS, CDR2 FNYEAQ. Trimming removed 1 base at V and 7 bases at J, with 14 bases between. The CDR3 length is 15 residues. The DNA of the CDR3 is TGTGCCAGCAGCTTAGGCCTAGTTAAGCGGAATGAGCAGTTCTTC. This encodes CASSLGLVKRNEQFF.

V usage is TRBV7-2 and J usage is TRBJ2-3; D ambiguous. Germline V gene data show CDR1 as SGHTA and CDR2 as FQGNSA. With 6 bases removed from V and 1 base from J, the gap between germline ends came to 11 bases. The CDR3 consists of 14 residues. The CDR3 region has the DNA TGTGCCAGCAGGGATAGCTCTGGCACAGATACGCAGTATTTT. This translates into CASRDSSGTDTQYF.

A single count supports this clone. The chain has TRBV7-8 and TRBJ1-4; D unclear. The CDR3 runs to 18 residues. CDR1 is SGHVS and CDR2 is FQNEAQ in the germline V gene. Trimming removed 5 bases at V and 12 bases at J, with 31 bases between. This chain's CDR3 is CASSPRGISISFPTQLFF. For the CDR3, the DNA is TGTGCCAGCAGCCCGCGAGGGATCTCCATCTCGTTTCCCACCCAACTGTTTTTT.

The table lists this clone with a count of one. V is TRBV7-3 and J is TRBJ2-2, with D unclear. The CDR3 runs 15 residues. V lost 7 bases and J lost 5, with 17 bases in between. Germline V gene data show CDR1 as SGHTA and CDR2 as FQGTGA. CDR3 in amino acids: CASTQGRGYTGELFF. The CDR3 DNA reads as TGTGCCAGCACCCAAGGGCGCGGTTATACCGGGGAGCTGTTTTTT.